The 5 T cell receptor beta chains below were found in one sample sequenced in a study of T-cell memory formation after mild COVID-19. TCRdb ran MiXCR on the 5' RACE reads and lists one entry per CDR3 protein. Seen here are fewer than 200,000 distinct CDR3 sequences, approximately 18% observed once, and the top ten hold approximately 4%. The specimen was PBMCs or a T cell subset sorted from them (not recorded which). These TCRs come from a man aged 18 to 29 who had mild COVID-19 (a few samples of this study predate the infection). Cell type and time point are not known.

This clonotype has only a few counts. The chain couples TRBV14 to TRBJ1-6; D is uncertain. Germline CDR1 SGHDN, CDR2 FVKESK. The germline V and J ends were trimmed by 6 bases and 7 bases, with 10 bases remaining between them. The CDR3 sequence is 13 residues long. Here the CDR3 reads CASRRTANSPLHF. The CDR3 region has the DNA TGTGCCAGCAGACGAACAGCAAATTCACCCCTCCACTTT.

The CDR3 nucleotides are TGTGCCAGCAGCCCAGGCCCGGCCCAGACATTGAACACTGAAGCTTTCTTT. This encodes CASSPGPAQTLNTEAFF. V is TRBV12-3 or TRBV12-4 and J is TRBJ1-1; D gene ambiguous. CDR3 length equals 17 residues. Trimming left V 6 bases short and J 0 bases short, with 20 bases between.

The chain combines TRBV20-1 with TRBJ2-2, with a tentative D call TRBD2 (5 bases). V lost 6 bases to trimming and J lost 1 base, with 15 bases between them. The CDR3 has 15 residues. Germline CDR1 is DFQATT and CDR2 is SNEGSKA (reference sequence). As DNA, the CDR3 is TGCAGTGCGAAGCCGGGGTTTTGGAACACCGGGGAGCTGTTTTTT. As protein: CSAKPGFWNTGELFF.

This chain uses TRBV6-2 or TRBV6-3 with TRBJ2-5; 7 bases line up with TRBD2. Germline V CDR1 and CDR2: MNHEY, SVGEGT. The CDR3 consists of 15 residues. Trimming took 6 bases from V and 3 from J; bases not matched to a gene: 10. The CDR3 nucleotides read TGTGCCAGCAGGCGATTTTCCGGGACTAAAGAGACCCAGTACTTC. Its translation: CASRRFSGTKETQYF.

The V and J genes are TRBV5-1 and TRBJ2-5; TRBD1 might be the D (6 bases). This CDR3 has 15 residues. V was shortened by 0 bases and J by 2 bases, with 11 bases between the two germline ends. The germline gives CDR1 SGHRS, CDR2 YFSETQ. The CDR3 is CASSLGGHMQETQYF. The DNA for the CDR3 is TGCGCCAGCAGCTTGGGGGGACACATGCAAGAGACCCAGTACTTC.